This T cell receptor (beta chain) is from a study of T cell responses to AZD1222 COVID-19 vaccine. Sequencing was performed with immunoSEQ multiplex PCR; in TCRdb, only in-frame clones are kept and a portion is missing. Of 150,000 to 200,000 clones listed, approximately 90% are singletons. As concerns this clone: Its antigen is still unknown.

The germline CDR1 and CDR2 sequences are SGHNT and YENEEA. After removal of 5 bases from V and 2 bases from J, the junction contained 4 bases not matched to a gene. The CDR3 loop spans 15 amino acids. The analysis combined second doses at about 4 or about 12 weeks. General observations from the study: Sampled repertoires all dated from after the peak T cell response. Nearly half of spike-specific TCRs reportedly go after variant regions that carry no mutations.

Here the sequenced sample was peripheral blood, taken 28 days after the second AZD1222 dose. This sequence joins TRBV11-3 and TRBJ2-7, with 12 nucleotides matching TRBD2. This sequence originates from an adult who received the AZD1222 COVID-19 vaccine. In nucleotides, the CDR3 is TGTGCCAGCAGCCCCTGGACTAGCGGGGCCTACGAGCAGTACTTC. The encoded protein is CASSPWTSGAYEQYF.